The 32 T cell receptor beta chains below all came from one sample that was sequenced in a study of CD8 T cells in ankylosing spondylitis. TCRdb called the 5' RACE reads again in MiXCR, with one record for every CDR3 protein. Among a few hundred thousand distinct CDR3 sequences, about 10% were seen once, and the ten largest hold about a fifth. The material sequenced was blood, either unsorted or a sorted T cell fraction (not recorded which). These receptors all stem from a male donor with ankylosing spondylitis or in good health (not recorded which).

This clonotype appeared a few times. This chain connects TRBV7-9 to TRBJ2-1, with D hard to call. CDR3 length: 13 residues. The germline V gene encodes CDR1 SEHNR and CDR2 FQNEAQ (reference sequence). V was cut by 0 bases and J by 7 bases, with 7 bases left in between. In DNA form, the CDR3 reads TGTGCCAGCAGCTTAGCGTACGGGAATGAGCAGTTCTTC. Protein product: CASSLAYGNEQFF.

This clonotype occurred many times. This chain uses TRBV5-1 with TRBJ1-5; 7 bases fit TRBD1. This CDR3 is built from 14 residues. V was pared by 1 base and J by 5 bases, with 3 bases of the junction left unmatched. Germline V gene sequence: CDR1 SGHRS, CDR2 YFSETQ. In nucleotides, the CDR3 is TGCGCCAGCAGCTTGAAAGGGGGCGATCAGCCCCAGCATTTT. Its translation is CASSLKGGDQPQHF. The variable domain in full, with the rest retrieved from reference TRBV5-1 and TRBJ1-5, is KAGVTQTPRYLIKTRGQQVTLSCSPISGHRSVSWYQQTPGQGLQFLFEYFSETQRNKGNFPGRFSGRQFSNSRSEMNVSTLELGDSALYLCASSLKGGDQPQHFGDGTRLSIL.

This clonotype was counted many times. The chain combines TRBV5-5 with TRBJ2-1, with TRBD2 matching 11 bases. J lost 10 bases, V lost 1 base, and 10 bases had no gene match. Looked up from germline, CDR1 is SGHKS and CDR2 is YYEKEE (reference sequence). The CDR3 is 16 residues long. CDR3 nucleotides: TGTGCCAGCAGCTTGTCTCTAGCGGGGGGAATTTCAGAGCAGTTCTTC. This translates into CASSLSLAGGISEQFF. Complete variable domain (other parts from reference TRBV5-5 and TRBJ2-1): DAGVTQSPTHLIKTRGQQVTLRCSPISGHKSVSWYQQVLGQGPQFIFQYYEKEERGRGNFPDRFSARQFPNYSSELNVNALLLGDSALYLCASSLSLAGGISEQFFGPGTRLTVL.

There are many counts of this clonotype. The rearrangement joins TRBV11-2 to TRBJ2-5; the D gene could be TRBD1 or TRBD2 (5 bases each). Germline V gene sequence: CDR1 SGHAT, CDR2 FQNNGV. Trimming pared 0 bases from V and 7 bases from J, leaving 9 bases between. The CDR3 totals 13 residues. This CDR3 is CASSLERGGTQYF. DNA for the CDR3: TGTGCCAGCAGCTTAGAGAGGGGTGGGACCCAGTACTTC.

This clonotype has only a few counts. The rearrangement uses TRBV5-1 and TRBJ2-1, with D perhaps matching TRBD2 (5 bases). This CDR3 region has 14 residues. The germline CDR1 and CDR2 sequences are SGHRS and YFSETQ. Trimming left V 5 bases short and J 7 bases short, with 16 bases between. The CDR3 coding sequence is TGCGCCAGCAGTAACGACGAGGGCTTTAATGAGCAGTTCTTC. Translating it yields CASSNDEGFNEQFF.

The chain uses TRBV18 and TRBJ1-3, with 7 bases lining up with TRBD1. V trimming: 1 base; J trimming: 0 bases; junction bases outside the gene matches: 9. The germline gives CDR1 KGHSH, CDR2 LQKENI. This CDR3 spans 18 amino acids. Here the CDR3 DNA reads TGTGCCAGCTCACCACAAATGGGACAGCAACTCTCTGGAAACACCATATATTTT. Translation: CASSPQMGQQLSGNTIYF.

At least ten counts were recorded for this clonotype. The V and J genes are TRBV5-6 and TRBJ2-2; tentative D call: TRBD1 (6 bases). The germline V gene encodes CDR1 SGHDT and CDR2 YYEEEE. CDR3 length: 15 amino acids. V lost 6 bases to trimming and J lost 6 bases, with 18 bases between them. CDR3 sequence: CASKQGQALSGELFF. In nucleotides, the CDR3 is TGTGCCAGCAAGCAGGGACAAGCGCTTTCCGGGGAGCTGTTTTTT.

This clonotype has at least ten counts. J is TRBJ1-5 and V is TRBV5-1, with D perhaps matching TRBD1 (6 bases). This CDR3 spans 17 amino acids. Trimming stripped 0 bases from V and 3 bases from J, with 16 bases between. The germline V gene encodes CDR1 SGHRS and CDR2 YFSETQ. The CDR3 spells CASSLEGRGADNQPQHF. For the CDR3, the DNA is TGCGCCAGCAGCTTGGAAGGTCGGGGGGCCGACAATCAGCCCCAGCATTTT.

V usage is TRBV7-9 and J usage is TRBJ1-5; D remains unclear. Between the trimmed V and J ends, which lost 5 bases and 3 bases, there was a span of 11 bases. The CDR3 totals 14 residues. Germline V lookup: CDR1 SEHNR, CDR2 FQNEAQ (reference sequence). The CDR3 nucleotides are TGTGCCAGCAGCCGCGGAGGCTACAATCAGCCCCAGCATTTT. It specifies CASSRGGYNQPQHF.

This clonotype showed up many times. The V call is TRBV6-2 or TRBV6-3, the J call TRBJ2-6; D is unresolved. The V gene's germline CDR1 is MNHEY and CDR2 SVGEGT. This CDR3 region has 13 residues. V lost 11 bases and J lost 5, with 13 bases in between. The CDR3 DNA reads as TGTGCCTCAATGTTGGGGAGGGCCAACGTCCTGACTTTC. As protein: CASMLGRANVLTF.

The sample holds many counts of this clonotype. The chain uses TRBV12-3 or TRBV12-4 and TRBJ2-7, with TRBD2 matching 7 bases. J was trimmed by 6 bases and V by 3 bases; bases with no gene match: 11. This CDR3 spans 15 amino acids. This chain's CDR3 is CASSLGWTSSIEQYF. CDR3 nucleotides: TGTGCCAGCAGTTTGGGGTGGACTAGTTCGATCGAGCAGTACTTC.

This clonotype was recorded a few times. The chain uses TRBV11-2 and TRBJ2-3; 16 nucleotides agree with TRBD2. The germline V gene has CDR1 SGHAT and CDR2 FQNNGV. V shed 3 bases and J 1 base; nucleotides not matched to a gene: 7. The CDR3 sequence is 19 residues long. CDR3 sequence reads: CASSLTGTSGGARTDTQYF. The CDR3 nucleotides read TGTGCCAGCAGCTTGACCGGGACTAGCGGGGGGGCTCGCACAGATACGCAGTATTTT.

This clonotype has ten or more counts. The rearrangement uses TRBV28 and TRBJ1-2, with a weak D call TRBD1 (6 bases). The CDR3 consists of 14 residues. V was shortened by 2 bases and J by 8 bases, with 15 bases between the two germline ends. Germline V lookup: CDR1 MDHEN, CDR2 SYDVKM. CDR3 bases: TGTGCCAGCAGTTTAGCCAGGGGAGGCGTCGGCTACACCTTC. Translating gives CASSLARGGVGYTF.

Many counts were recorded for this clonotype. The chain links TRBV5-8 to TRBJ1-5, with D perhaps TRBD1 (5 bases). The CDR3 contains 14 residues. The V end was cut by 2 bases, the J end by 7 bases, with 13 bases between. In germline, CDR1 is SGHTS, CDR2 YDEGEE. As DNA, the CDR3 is TGTGCCAGCAGCTTCCCTGAAAGGGGCCAGCCCCAGCATTTT. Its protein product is CASSFPERGQPQHF.

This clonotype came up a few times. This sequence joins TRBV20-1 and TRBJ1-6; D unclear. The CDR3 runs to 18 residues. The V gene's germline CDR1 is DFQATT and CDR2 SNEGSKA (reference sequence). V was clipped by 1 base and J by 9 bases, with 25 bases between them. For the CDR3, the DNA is TGCAGTGCTAGAGTTGGGTATCTAAGGTTGGAATCAGGTTCACCCCTCCACTTT. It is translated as CSARVGYLRLESGSPLHF.

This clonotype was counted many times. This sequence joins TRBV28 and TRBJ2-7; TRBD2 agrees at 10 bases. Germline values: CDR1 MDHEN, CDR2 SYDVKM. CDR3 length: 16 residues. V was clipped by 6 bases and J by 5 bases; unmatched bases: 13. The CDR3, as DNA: TGTGCCAGCAGGATTAGCGGGGGGCAGAGAGTCAACGAGCAGTACTTC. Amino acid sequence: CASRISGGQRVNEQYF.

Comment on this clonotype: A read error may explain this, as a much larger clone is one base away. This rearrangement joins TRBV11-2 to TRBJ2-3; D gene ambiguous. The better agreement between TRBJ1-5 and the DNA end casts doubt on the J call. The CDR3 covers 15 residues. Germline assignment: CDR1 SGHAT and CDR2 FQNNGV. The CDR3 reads CASSLGGEATDTQHF. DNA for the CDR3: TGTGCCAGCAGCTTAGGCGGGGAGGCCACAGATACGCAGCATTTT.

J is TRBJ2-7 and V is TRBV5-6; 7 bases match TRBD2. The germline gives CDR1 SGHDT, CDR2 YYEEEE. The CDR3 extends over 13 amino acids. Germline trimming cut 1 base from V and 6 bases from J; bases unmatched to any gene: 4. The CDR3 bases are TGTGCCAGCAGCTTGAGCGGGACTTCCGAGCAGTACTTC. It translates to CASSLSGTSEQYF.

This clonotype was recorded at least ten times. This chain's CDR3 is CASSLAAARSEQFF. In DNA form, the CDR3 reads TGTGCCAGCAGCTTAGCGGCAGCCAGGAGTGAGCAGTTCTTC. V is TRBV11-2 and J is TRBJ2-1; D gene ambiguous. The CDR3 length is 14 residues. Trimming took 1 base from V and 9 from J, leaving 13 bases between them. Germline CDR1 SGHAT, CDR2 FQNNGV.

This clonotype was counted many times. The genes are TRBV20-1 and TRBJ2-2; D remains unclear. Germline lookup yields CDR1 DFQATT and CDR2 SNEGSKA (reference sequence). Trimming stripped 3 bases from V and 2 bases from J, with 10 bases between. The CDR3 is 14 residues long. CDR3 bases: TGCAGTGCTAGGGCGCTAACCAACACCGGGGAGCTGTTTTTT. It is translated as CSARALTNTGELFF.

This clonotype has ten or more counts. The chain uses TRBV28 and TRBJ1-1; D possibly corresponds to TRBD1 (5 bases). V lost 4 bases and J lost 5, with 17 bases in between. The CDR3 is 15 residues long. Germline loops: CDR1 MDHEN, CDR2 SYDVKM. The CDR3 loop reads CASSSSGTGGTEAFF. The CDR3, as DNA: TGTGCCAGCAGTTCCTCAGGGACGGGAGGAACTGAAGCTTTCTTT.

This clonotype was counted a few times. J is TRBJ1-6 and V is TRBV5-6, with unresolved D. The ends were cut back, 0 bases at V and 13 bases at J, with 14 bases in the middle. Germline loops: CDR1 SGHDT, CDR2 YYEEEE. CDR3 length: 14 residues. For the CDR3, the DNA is TGTGCCAGCAGCTTGGGGGAGCCCTTGGGTCCCCTCCACTTT. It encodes CASSLGEPLGPLHF.

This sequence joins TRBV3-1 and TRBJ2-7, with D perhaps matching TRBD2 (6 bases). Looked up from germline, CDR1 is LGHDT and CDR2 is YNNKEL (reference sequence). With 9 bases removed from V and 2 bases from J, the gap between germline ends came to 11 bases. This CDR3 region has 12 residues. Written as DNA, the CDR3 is TGTGCCAGTGCGGGGACCCCCTACGAGCAGTACTTC. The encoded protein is CASAGTPYEQYF.

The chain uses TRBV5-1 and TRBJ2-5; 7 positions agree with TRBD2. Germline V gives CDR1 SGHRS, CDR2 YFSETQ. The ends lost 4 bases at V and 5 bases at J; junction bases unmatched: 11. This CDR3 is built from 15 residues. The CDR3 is CASSPPREGRETQYF. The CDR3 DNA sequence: TGCGCCAGCAGCCCCCCGAGGGAGGGCCGGGAGACCCAGTACTTC. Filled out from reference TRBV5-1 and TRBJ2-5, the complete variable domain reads KAGVTQTPRYLIKTRGQQVTLSCSPISGHRSVSWYQQTPGQGLQFLFEYFSETQRNKGNFPGRFSGRQFSNSRSEMNVSTLELGDSALYLCASSPPREGRETQYFGPGTRLLVL.

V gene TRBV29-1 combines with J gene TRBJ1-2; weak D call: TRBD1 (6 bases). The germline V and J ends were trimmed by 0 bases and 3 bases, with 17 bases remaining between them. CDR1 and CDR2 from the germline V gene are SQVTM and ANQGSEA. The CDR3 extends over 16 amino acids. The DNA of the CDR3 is TGCAGCGTTGAAGATCTAGGGGGGGTGTTTGACTATGGCTACACCTTC. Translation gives CSVEDLGGVFDYGYTF.

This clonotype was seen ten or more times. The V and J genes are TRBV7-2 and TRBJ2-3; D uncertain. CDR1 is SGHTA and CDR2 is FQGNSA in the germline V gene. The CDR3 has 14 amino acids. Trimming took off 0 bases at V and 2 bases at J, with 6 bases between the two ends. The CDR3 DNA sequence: TGTGCCAGCAGCTTAGCAGCGACCACAGATACGCAGTATTTT. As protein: CASSLAATTDTQYF.

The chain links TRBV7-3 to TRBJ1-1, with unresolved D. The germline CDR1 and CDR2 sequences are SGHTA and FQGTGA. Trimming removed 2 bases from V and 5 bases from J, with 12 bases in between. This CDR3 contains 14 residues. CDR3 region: CASSLAGVETEAFF. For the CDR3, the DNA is TGTGCCAGCAGCTTAGCAGGAGTAGAAACTGAAGCTTTCTTT.

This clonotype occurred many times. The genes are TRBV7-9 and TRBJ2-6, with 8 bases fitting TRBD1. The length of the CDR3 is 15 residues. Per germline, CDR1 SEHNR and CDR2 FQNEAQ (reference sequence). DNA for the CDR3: TGTGCAAAGACAGGGGACGGGCCTGGGGCCAACGTCCTGACTTTC. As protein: CAKTGDGPGANVLTF.

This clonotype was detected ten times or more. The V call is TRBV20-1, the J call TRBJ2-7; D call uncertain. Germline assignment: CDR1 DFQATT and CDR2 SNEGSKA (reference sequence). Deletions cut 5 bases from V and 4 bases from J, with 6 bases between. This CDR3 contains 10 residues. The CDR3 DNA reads TGCAGTGCTGAGAAATACGAGCAGTACTTC. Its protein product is CSAEKYEQYF.

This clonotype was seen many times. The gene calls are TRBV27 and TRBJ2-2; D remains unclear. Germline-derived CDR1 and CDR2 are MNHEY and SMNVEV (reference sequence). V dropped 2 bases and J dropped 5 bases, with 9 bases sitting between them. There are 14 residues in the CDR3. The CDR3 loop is CASSLSVKTGELFF. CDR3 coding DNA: TGTGCCAGCAGTTTAAGTGTTAAAACCGGGGAGCTGTTTTTT.

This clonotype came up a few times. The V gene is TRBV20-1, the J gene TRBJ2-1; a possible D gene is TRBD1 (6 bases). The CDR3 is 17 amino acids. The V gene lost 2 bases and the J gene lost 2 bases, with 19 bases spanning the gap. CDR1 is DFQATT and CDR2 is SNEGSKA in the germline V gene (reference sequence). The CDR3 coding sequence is TGCAGTGCTAGACTACCTACAGGGAAGGACGCCTACAATGAGCAGTTCTTC. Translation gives CSARLPTGKDAYNEQFF.

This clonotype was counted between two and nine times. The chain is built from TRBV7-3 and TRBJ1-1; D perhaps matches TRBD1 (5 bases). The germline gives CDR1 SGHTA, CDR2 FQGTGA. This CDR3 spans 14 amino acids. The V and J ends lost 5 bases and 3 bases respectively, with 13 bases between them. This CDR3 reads CASSPGTTDTEAFF. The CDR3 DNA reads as TGTGCCAGCAGCCCCGGGACTACGGACACTGAAGCTTTCTTT.